A selection of T cell receptor beta chains follows, all from one sample in a study of blood T cell repertoires in COVID-19. Clones were sequenced by immunoSEQ multiplex PCR, and TCRdb holds only the in-frame ones, with some missing. The sample records 62,000 or so clones, just over 85% being singletons. Material: peripheral blood. All receptors come from an older woman with acute or convalescent COVID-19. Both conserved end residues are trimmed from each CDR3. Fields, in order: J gene, D gene, V gene, CDR3 protein. The D gene is left open where the match is weak.

j_gene: TRBJ1-5
d_gene: NA
v_gene: TRBV10-3
CDR3aa: AISEVSGNQPQH

j_gene: TRBJ1-1
d_gene: TRBD1
v_gene: TRBV27
CDR3aa: ASSSQTGKTEAF

j_gene: TRBJ2-5
d_gene: TRBD1
v_gene: TRBV5-4
CDR3aa: ASSLARGRGETQY

j_gene: TRBJ1-4
d_gene: NA
v_gene: TRBV5-1
CDR3aa: ASSLDGSSNEKLF

j_gene: TRBJ1-5
d_gene: NA
v_gene: TRBV2
CDR3aa: ASSGRGGRSNQPQH

j_gene: TRBJ1-5
d_gene: TRBD1
v_gene: TRBV28
CDR3aa: ASSFGQVNQPQH

j_gene: TRBJ2-1
d_gene: TRBD2
v_gene: TRBV28
CDR3aa: ASSLTGGDNEQF

j_gene: TRBJ2-5
d_gene: NA
v_gene: TRBV7-9
CDR3aa: ASLVAGAETQY

j_gene: TRBJ2-1
d_gene: NA
v_gene: TRBV7-8
CDR3aa: ASSFVSAWYRDSRSSYNEQF

j_gene: TRBJ2-7
d_gene: NA
v_gene: TRBV3-1/TRBV3-2
CDR3aa: ASSQGTYSYEQY

j_gene: TRBJ1-4
d_gene: NA
v_gene: TRBV5-4
CDR3aa: ASSVYAGTTNEKLF

j_gene: TRBJ1-1
d_gene: TRBD1
v_gene: TRBV19
CDR3aa: ASTLDRGRMNTEAF

j_gene: TRBJ1-2
d_gene: TRBD1
v_gene: TRBV19
CDR3aa: ASRQGQGRSYGYT

j_gene: TRBJ1-3
d_gene: TRBD1
v_gene: TRBV14
CDR3aa: ASSQGDSSGNTIY

j_gene: TRBJ1-3
d_gene: TRBD1
v_gene: TRBV6-1
CDR3aa: ASSEIYRGTGNTIY